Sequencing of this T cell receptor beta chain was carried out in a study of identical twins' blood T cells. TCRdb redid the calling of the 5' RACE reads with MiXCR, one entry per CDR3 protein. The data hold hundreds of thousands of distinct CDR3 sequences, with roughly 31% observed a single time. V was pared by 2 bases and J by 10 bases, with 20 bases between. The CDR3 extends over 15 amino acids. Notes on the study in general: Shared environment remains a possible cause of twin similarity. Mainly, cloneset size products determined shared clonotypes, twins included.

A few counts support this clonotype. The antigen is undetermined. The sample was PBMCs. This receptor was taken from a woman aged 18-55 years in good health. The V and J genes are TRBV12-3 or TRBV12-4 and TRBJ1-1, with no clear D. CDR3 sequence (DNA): TGTGCCAGCAGTTTAAGCACCCAGAACTCTAAGCCAGCTTTCTTT. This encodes CASSLSTQNSKPAFF.